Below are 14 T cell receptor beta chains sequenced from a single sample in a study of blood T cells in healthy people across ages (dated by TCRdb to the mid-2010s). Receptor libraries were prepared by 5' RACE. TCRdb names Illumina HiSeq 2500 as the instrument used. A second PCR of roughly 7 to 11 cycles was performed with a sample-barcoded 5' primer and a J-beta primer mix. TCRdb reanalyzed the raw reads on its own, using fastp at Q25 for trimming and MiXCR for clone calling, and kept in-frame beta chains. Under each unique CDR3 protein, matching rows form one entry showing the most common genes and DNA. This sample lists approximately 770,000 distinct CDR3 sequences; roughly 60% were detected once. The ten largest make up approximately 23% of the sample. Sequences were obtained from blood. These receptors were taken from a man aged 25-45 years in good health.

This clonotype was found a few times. CDR3 residues: CASSTGYYGYTF. The CDR3 nucleotides read TGTGCCAGCTCGACAGGGTACTATGGCTACACCTTC. V usage is TRBV18 and J usage is TRBJ1-2, with 7 bases fitting TRBD1. CDR1 KGHSH and CDR2 LQKENI come from the germline V gene. The CDR3 loop spans 12 amino acids. Trimming removed 6 bases from V and 3 bases from J; junction bases left unmatched: 1. Together with reference TRBV18 and TRBJ1-2, the CDR3 gives the full variable domain: NAGVMQNPRHLVRRRGQEARLRCSPMKGHSHVYWYRQLPEEGLKFMVYLQKENIIDESGMPKERFSAEFPKEGPSILRIQQVVRGDSAAYFCASSTGYYGYTFGSGTRLTVV.

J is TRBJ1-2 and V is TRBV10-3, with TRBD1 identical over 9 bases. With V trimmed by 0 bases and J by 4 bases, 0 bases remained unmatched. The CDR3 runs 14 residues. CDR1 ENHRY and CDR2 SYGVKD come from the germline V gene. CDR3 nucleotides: TGTGCCATCAGTGAGTCGGGACAGGGCTATGGCTACACCTTC. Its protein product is CAISESGQGYGYTF.

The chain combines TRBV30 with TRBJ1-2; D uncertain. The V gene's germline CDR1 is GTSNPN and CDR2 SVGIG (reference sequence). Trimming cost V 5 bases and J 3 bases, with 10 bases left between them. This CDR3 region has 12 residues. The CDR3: CAWGLNDYGYTF. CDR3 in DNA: TGTGCCTGGGGCCTTAATGACTATGGCTACACCTTC.

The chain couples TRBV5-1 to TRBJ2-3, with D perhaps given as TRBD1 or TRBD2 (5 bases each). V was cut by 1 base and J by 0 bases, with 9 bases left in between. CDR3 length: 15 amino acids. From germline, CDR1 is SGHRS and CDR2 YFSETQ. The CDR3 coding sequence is TGCGCCAGCAGCTTGAGGGACCTGAGCACAGATACGCAGTATTTT. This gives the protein CASSLRDLSTDTQYF.

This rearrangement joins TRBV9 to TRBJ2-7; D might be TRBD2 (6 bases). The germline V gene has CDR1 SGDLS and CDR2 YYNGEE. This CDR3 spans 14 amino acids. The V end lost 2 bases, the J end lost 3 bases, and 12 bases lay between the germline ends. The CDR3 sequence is CASSVKGEVYEQYF. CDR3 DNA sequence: TGTGCCAGCAGCGTGAAAGGGGAGGTCTACGAGCAGTACTTC.

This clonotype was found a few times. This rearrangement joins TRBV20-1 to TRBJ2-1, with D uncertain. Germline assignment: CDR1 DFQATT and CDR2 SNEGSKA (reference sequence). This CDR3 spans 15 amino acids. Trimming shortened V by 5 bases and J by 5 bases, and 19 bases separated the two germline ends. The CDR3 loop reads CSAGGDQLGHNEQFF. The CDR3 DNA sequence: TGCAGTGCTGGCGGAGACCAGCTTGGGCACAATGAGCAGTTCTTC.

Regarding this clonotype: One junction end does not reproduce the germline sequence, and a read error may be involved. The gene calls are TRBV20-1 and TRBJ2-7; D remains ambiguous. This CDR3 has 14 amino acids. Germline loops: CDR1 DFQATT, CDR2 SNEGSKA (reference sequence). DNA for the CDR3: TGCAGTGCTAGACAAATCGTCCGAAACTACGAGCGGTACTTC. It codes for CSARQIVRNYERYF.

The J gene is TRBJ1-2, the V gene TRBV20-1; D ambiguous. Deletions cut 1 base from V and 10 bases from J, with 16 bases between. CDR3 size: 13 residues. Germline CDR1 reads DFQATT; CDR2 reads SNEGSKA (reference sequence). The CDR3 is CSARAGPSTVYTF. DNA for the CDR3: TGCAGTGCTAGAGCCGGGCCTTCTACGGTCTACACCTTC.

The chain's CDR3 is CASSYSLGEQYF. DNA of the CDR3: TGTGCCAGCAGTTACTCGTTAGGGGAGCAGTACTTC. The chain recombines TRBV6-6 with TRBJ2-7; no reliable D call. CDR1 and CDR2 from the germline V gene are MNHNY and SVGAGI (reference sequence). V lost 0 bases, J lost 7 bases, and 7 bases lay in between. The length of the CDR3 is 12 residues.

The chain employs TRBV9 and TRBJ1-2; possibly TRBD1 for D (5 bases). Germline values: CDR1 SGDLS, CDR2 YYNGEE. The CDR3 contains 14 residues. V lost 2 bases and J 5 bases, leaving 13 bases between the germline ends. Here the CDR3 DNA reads TGTGCCAGCAGCGTGGGGCAGGCGGGGTATGGCTACACCTTC. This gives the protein CASSVGQAGYGYTF. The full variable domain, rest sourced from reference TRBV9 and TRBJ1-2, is DSGVTQTPKHLITATGQRVTLRCSPRSGDLSVYWYQQSLDQGLQFLIQYYNGEERAKGNILERFSAQQFPDLHSELNLSSLELGDSALYFCASSVGQAGYGYTFGSGTRLTVV.

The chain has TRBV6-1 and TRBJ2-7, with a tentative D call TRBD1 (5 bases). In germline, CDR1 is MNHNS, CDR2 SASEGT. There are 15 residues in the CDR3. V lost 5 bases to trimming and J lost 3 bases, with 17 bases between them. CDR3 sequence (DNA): TGTGCCAGCAGTCTACTTAGGACATCGCGCTACGAGCAGTACTTC. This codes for CASSLLRTSRYEQYF.

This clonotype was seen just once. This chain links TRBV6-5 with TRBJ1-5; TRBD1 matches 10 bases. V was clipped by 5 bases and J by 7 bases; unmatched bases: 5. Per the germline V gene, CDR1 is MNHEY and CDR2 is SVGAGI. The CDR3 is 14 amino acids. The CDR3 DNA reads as TGTGCCAGCAGTACGGGGACAGGGGTCCAGCCCCAGCATTTT. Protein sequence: CASSTGTGVQPQHF.

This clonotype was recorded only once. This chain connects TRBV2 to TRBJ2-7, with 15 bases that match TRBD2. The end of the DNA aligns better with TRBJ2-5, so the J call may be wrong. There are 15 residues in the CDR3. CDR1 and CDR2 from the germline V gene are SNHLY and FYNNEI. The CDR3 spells CASRGLAGGKETQYF. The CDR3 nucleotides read TGTGCCAGCAGGGGACTAGCGGGGGGAAAAGAGACCCAGTACTTC.

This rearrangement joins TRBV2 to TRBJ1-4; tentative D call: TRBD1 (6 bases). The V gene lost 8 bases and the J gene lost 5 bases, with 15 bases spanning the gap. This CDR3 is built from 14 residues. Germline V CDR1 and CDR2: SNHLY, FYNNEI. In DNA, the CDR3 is TGTGCCAGCGGAGAGACAGGATTGAATGAAAAACTGTTTTTT. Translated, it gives CASGETGLNEKLFF.